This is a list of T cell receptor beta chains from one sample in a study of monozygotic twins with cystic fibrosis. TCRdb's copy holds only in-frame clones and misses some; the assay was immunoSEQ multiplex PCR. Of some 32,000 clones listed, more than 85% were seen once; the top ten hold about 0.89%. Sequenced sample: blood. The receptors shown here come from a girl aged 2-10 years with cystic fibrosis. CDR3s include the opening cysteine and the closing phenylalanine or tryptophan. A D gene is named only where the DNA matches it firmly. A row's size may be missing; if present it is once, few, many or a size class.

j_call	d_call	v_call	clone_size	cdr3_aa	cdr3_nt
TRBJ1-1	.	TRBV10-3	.	CAITSGVNTEAFF	TGTGCCATCACAAGCGGAGTGAACACTGAAGCTTTCTTT
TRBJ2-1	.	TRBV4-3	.	CASSQGQMDSYNEQFF	TGCGCCAGCAGCCAAGGACAAATGGACTCCTACAATGAGCAGTTCTTC
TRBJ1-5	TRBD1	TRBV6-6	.	CASSPDRGHSNQPQHF	TGTGCCAGCAGTCCCGACAGGGGGCATAGCAATCAGCCCCAGCATTTT
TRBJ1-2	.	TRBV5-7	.	CASSLEKGGYTF	TGTGCCAGCAGCTTGGAAAAGGGTGGCTACACCTTC
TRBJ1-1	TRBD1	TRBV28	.	CASSFRGLGMNTEAFF	TGTGCCAGCAGTTTCAGGGGGCTTGGAATGAACACTGAAGCTTTCTTT
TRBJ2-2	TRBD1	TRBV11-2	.	CASSVGQVNTGELFF	TGTGCCAGCAGCGTGGGACAGGTCAACACCGGGGAGCTGTTTTTT
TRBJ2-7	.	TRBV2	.	CASRGGTLWYEQYF	TGTGCCAGCAGGGGCGGGACTCTTTGGTACGAGCAGTACTTC
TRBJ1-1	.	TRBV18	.	CASSPVHTRTEAFF	TGTGCCAGCTCACCCGTCCACACCCGGACTGAAGCTTTCTTT
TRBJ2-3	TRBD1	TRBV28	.	CASSLTGAGTDTQYF	TGTGCCAGCAGTTTGACAGGGGCCGGCACAGATACGCAGTATTTT
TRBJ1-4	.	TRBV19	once	CASRRGSYEKLFF	TGTGCCAGTAGGAGGGGCAGCTACGAAAAACTGTTTTTT
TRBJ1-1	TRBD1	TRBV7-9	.	CASSPGTGVYGTEAFF	TGTGCCAGCAGCCCTGGGACAGGAGTGTATGGGACTGAAGCTTTCTTT
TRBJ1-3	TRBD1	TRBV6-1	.	CAMRGDSEPGNTIYF	TGTGCCATGAGGGGGGACAGCGAGCCTGGAAACACCATATATTTT